This T cell receptor (beta chain) was sequenced in a study of T cell responses to AZD1222 COVID-19 vaccine. Sequencing was performed with immunoSEQ multiplex PCR; in TCRdb, only in-frame clones are kept and a portion is missing. The sample includes 99,000 or so clones, around 80% seen only once; the top ten take around 5.1%. A word on this clone: Its matching antigen is unknown.

V was pared by 5 bases and J by 4 bases, with 5 bases of the junction left unmatched. The CDR3 has 15 amino acids. Germline loops: CDR1 MNHEY, CDR2 SVGEGT. Study-wide results and caveats: Sampled repertoires all dated from after the peak T cell response.

The gene calls are TRBV6-2 or TRBV6-3 and TRBJ1-6, with 7 bases lining up with TRBD1. The input for sequencing was peripheral blood, taken on day 0 of AZD1222 vaccination. This receptor was obtained from an adult in good health. The CDR3 nucleotides read TGTGCCAGCAGTAAAGGGACAGCGTATAATTCACCCCTCCACTTT. Translated: CASSKGTAYNSPLHF.